The clone carrying this T cell receptor (beta chain) was counted ten times or more. No antigen is known for it. The study reverse transcribed the entire isolated RNA, so it sequenced expressed TCRB transcripts. Some clones are missing from TCRdb's copy, which holds only in-frame ones; the method was immunoSEQ multiplex PCR. This sample yields about 190,000 clones, of which roughly 8% are seen a single time; 0.94% belongs to the top ten. V gave up 2 bases and J gave up 0 bases, with 11 bases separating them. This CDR3 has 16 residues. Germline loops: CDR1 SGHDN, CDR2 FVKESK. The sample belongs to a study of beta chain features in type 1 diabetes. Points from the study as a whole: The study found moderately but significantly shorter TCRB CDR3s in all four CD4+ subsets of Type 1 diabetes patients.

Sequencing used central memory CD4+ T cells from blood. The chain couples TRBV14 to TRBJ2-1; a weak D match, TRBD2 (6 bases). This clonotype was sampled from a woman between 40 and 50 years old with type 1 diabetes. CDR3 loop: CASSQRRGSSYNEQFF. CDR3 DNA: TGTGCCAGCAGCCAACGGCGGGGCAGCTCCTACAATGAGCAGTTCTTC.